The next 9 T cell receptor beta chains were all read from a single sample in a study of T cells in Graves' hyperthyroidism and ophthalmopathy. What was amplified from RNA transcripts were TCR beta CDR3 regions. RT-PCR in the first round (using the HTBI primer set) targeted the TCR CDR3. TCRdb re-derived calls from the multiplex PCR reads in MiXCR, one entry per CDR3 protein. Of about 270,000 distinct CDR3 sequences in the sample, about 20% were seen once. Material for sequencing was blood. Receptor source: a man under 40 with Graves' ophthalmopathy.

This clonotype was detected many times. The rearrangement joins TRBV28 to TRBJ2-1, with D unresolved. The CDR3 sequence is 11 residues long. V was clipped by 7 bases and J by 8 bases, with 9 bases between them. Germline CDR1 and CDR2: MDHEN and SYDVKM. This chain's CDR3 is CASTHGYEQFF. The CDR3 region has the DNA TGTGCCAGCACCCATGGGTATGAGCAGTTCTTC.

The chain carries TRBV11-2 and TRBJ2-1; TRBD1 aligns across 7 bases. The trim removed 5 bases at V and 4 bases at J, leaving 5 bases unmatched. Germline V gives CDR1 SGHAT, CDR2 FQNNGV. CDR3 size: 14 residues. CDR3 sequence reads: CASSNPTGYNEQFF. The CDR3 DNA reads TGTGCCAGCAGCAACCCGACAGGGTACAATGAGCAGTTCTTC.

The chain is built from TRBV20-1 and TRBJ1-1, with no clear D. The CDR3 has 14 amino acids. V was trimmed by 6 bases and J by 0 bases, leaving 14 bases between them. Germline-derived CDR1 and CDR2 are DFQATT and SNEGSKA (reference sequence). The CDR3 DNA is TGCAGTGCCCACTTTTTTTGGGTGAACACTGAAGCTTTCTTT. This encodes CSAHFFWVNTEAFF.

This clonotype has ten or more counts. CDR3 sequence reads: CASRQGVDTGELFF. The CDR3, as DNA: TGTGCCAGCAGACAGGGTGTGGACACCGGGGAGCTGTTTTTT. The chain employs TRBV3-1 and TRBJ2-2; tentatively, D is TRBD1 (6 bases). V was trimmed by 6 bases and J by 3 bases, leaving 11 bases between them. Germline CDR1 LGHDT, CDR2 YNNKEL (reference sequence). CDR3 length: 14 amino acids.

V is TRBV11-2 and J is TRBJ2-7; 11 bases are shared with TRBD2. The CDR3 extends over 14 amino acids. Germline values: CDR1 SGHAT, CDR2 FQNNGV. The junction had 3 bases not matched to a gene; V was cut back by 2 bases and J by 6 bases. CDR3 residues: CASSLTSGSPEQYF. The DNA of the CDR3 is TGTGCCAGCAGCTTAACTAGCGGGAGTCCCGAGCAGTACTTC.

The gene calls are TRBV6-1 and TRBJ2-5; 12 bases map to TRBD1. Per the germline V gene, CDR1 is MNHNS and CDR2 is SASEGT. The junction had 9 bases not matched to a gene; V was cut back by 5 bases and J by 14 bases. CDR3 length: 13 residues. CDR3 DNA: TGTGCCAGCAGTCCCGGGACAGGGGGCTTCCCATACTTC. It translates to CASSPGTGGFPYF.

The rearrangement links TRBV20-1 to TRBJ2-1; the D gene is possibly TRBD1 (6 bases). Germline CDR1 DFQATT, CDR2 SNEGSKA (reference sequence). V was cut by 8 bases and J by 12 bases, with 23 bases left in between. The CDR3 consists of 13 residues. As DNA, the CDR3 is TGCAGTACTGACAGGCTCTACAATGAAGGGCAGTTCTTC. Translation: CSTDRLYNEGQFF.

The gene calls are TRBV12-3 or TRBV12-4 and TRBJ2-1; 9 bases fit TRBD1. Trimming took 5 bases from V and 9 from J; bases not matched to a gene: 14. There are 16 residues in the CDR3. The CDR3 loop reads CASSKRDRDFGGEQFF. In nucleotides, the CDR3 is TGTGCCAGCAGTAAAAGGGACAGGGATTTTGGGGGTGAGCAGTTCTTC.

This clonotype was observed many times. The chain uses TRBV30 and TRBJ2-1; 7 nucleotides align to TRBD1. V lost 4 bases to trimming and J lost 6 bases; unmatched junction nucleotides: 6. The germline gives CDR1 GTSNPN, CDR2 SVGIG (reference sequence). The CDR3 covers 13 residues. CDR3 in DNA: TGTGCCTGGAACAGGGGAGTCCGCAATGAGCAGTTCTTC. This codes for CAWNRGVRNEQFF.